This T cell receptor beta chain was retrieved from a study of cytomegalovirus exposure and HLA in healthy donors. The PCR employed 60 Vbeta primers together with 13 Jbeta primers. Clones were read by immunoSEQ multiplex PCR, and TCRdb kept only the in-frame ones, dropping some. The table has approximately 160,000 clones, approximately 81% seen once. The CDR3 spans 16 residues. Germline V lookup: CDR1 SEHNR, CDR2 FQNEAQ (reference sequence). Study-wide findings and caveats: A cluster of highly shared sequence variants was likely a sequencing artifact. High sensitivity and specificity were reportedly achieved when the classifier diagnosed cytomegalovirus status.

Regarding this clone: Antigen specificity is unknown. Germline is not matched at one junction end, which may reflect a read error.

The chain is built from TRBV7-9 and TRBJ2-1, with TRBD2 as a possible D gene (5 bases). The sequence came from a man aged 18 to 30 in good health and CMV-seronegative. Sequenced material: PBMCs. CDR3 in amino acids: CSSSLVGGRLDNEQFF. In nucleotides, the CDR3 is TGTTCCAGCAGCTTAGTGGGCGGGCGTCTTGACAATGAGCAGTTCTTC.